Each of the 18 T cell receptor beta chains below was sequenced from the same sample in a study of T cells in Graves' hyperthyroidism and ophthalmopathy. TCR beta CDR3 region amplification was performed from RNA transcripts. With the HTBI primer set, the TCR CDR3 went through a first round of RT-PCR. TCRdb redid the calling of the multiplex PCR reads with MiXCR, one entry per CDR3 protein. The repertoire holds some 510,000 distinct CDR3 sequences, with just over 45% as singletons. The sequenced sample was peripheral blood or thyroid tissue (not recorded which). These receptors originate from a woman aged 18-35 years with Graves' hyperthyroidism.

J is TRBJ2-5 and V is TRBV7-8; 9 bases match TRBD1. The germline CDR1 and CDR2 sequences are SGHVS and FQNEAQ. Losses at the gene ends were 1 base for V and 9 bases for J; bases not matched to a gene: 12. This CDR3 contains 16 residues. CDR3 nucleotide sequence: TGTGCCAGCAGCTTAGTTGGACAGGGGAACAATCAGCCCCAGTACTTC. It specifies CASSLVGQGNNQPQYF. Based on the CDR3 plus reference TRBV7-8 and TRBJ2-5, the full variable domain is GAGVSQSPRYKVAKRGQDVALRCDPISGHVSLFWYQQALGQGPEFLTYFQNEAQLDKSGLPSDRFFAERPEGSVSTLKIQRTQQEDSAVYLCASSLVGQGNNQPQYFGPGTRLLVL.

J is TRBJ1-5 and V is TRBV7-6; perhaps TRBD1 as D (6 bases). CDR1 is SGHVS, CDR2 FNYEAQ, per germline. Trimming removed 5 bases at V and 2 bases at J, with 16 bases between. This CDR3 has 16 amino acids. CDR3 loop: CASSQSSQGGNQPQHF. As DNA, the CDR3 is TGTGCCAGCAGCCAGTCCTCACAGGGTGGCAATCAGCCCCAGCATTTT.

The chain uses TRBV19 and TRBJ1-1; D gene unclear. V lost 9 bases to trimming and J lost 10 bases, with 18 bases between them. The CDR3 loop spans 12 amino acids. CDR1 is LNHDA and CDR2 is SQIVND in the germline V gene (reference sequence). CDR3: CASVEPGSRAFF. The CDR3 DNA is TGTGCCAGCGTTGAGCCAGGCTCGAGAGCTTTCTTT.

The chain couples TRBV5-1 to TRBJ2-2, with D uncertain. CDR3 length: 16 residues. The germline V and J ends were trimmed by 0 bases and 1 base, with 10 bases remaining between them. Looked up from germline, CDR1 is SGHRS and CDR2 is YFSETQ. This chain's CDR3 is CASSLVQVQNTGELFF. For the CDR3, the DNA is TGCGCCAGCAGCTTGGTCCAGGTCCAGAACACCGGGGAGCTGTTTTTT.

As for this clonotype: An end of the junction does not agree with germline; a read error may underlie this. Here the CDR3 DNA reads TGTGCCAGCAGTTTGACAGTTCAAGGGACCCAGTACTTC. It encodes CASSLTVQGTQYF. V and J are TRBV2 and TRBJ2-5; D is possibly TRBD1 (5 bases). CDR3 length: 13 amino acids. Germline V gene sequence: CDR1 SNHLY, CDR2 FYNNEI. The whole variable domain, remainder taken from reference TRBV2 and TRBJ2-5, is EPEVTQTPSHQVTQMGQEVILRCVPISNHLYFYWYRQILGQKVEFLVSFYNNEISEKSEIFDDQFSVERPDGSNFTLKIRSTKLEDSAMYFCASSLTVQGTQYFGPGTRLLVL.

This clonotype was counted ten times or more. The rearrangement uses TRBV2 and TRBJ2-7, with D tentatively TRBD1 or TRBD2 (5 bases each). The CDR3 spans 16 residues. V was cut by 7 bases and J by 4 bases, with 23 bases left in between. CDR1 SNHLY and CDR2 FYNNEI come from the germline V gene. The CDR3 bases are TGTGCCAGCACCGAGTCTCCCGGGACCGTAGCGTACGAGCAGTACTTC. Its protein product is CASTESPGTVAYEQYF.

As regards this clonotype: This may come from a read error, since a much larger clone is one base off. The chain is built from TRBV7-3 and TRBJ1-3, with no clear D. The germline V gene encodes CDR1 SGHTA and CDR2 FQGTGA. The CDR3 totals 14 residues. Between the trimmed V and J ends, which lost 6 bases and 8 bases, there was a span of 17 bases. The CDR3 DNA is TGTGCCAGCAGGTTAGAGGGAGGAGGCGACACCATATATTTT. Translating it yields CASRLEGGGDTIYF.

The genes are TRBV6-9 and TRBJ2-7, with unresolved D. V lost 2 bases and J 7 bases, leaving 12 bases between the germline ends. The CDR3 is 13 amino acids. CDR1 is MNHGY and CDR2 is SVAAGI in the germline V gene. The CDR3 DNA reads as TGTGCCAGCAGTTATGGGCAGGCGAGGGAGCAGTACTTC. Translation gives CASSYGQAREQYF.

This clonotype was observed a single time. Mismatch with germline at one junction end may stem from a read error. The DNA for the CDR3 is TGTGCCACCAGGAGAGTAAGGGGAGGTGGTGGAGAAAAGCTGTTTTTT. Residues: CATRRVRGGGGEKLFF. V is TRBV15 and J is TRBJ1-4; TRBD1 might be the D (5 bases). This CDR3 is 16 amino acids long. The germline gives CDR1 LNHNV, CDR2 YYDKDF (reference sequence).

This clonotype was found many times. The conserved phenylalanine or tryptophan normally closing the CDR3 is absent here, so this likely arose from a read error. Because the CDR3's place on the DNA is in doubt, the DNA is left out and the CDR3 is given as listed by TCRdb. This sequence joins TRBV25-1 and TRBJ1-4. The CDR3 region is 10 residues in length, termini included. Germline V gene lookup returns CDR1 MGHDK and CDR2 SYGVNS. This chain's CDR3 is CASSEYGTLY.

The chain combines TRBV5-5 with TRBJ2-5; 7 bases line up with TRBD1. The CDR3 contains 13 residues. Germline V lookup: CDR1 SGHKS, CDR2 YYEKEE (reference sequence). The ends lost 4 bases at V and 5 bases at J; junction bases unmatched: 5. The CDR3 protein is CASSRDSRETQYF. The CDR3 DNA reads TGTGCCAGCAGCAGGGACAGTAGGGAGACCCAGTACTTC.

The V call is TRBV2, the J call TRBJ1-1, with D perhaps TRBD1 (5 bases). Deletions cut 9 bases from V and 0 bases from J, with 14 bases between. This CDR3 region has 14 residues. Per germline, CDR1 SNHLY and CDR2 FYNNEI. This chain's CDR3 is CASQRGDMNTEAFF. The CDR3 DNA follows: TGTGCCAGTCAAAGGGGAGACATGAACACTGAAGCTTTCTTT. The full variable domain, completed using reference TRBV2 and TRBJ1-1, is EPEVTQTPSHQVTQMGQEVILRCVPISNHLYFYWYRQILGQKVEFLVSFYNNEISEKSEIFDDQFSVERPDGSNFTLKIRSTKLEDSAMYFCASQRGDMNTEAFFGQGTRLTVV.

The sample holds many counts of this clonotype. CDR3 sequence (DNA): TGTGCCAGCAGTAACTACTATGGCTACACCTTC. It is translated as CASSNYYGYTF. The genes are TRBV2 and TRBJ1-2, with D hard to call. Trimming took off 5 bases at V and 3 bases at J, with 4 bases between the two ends. Germline lookup yields CDR1 SNHLY and CDR2 FYNNEI. This CDR3 has 11 residues.

In its sample, this clonotype was seen once. V gene TRBV9 combines with J gene TRBJ2-2; unclear D gene. Germline lookup yields CDR1 SGDLS and CDR2 YYNGEE. This CDR3 is built from 13 residues. Trimming cost V 0 bases and J 6 bases, with 6 bases left between them. CDR3 DNA sequence: TGTGCCAGCAGCGTAGCGCCATCCGGGGAGCTGTTTTTT. Translated, it gives CASSVAPSGELFF.

The rearrangement joins TRBV20-1 to TRBJ2-7, with 11 positions matching TRBD1. Unmatched junction bases numbered 6, after V lost 6 bases and J lost 2 bases. Germline CDR1 and CDR2: DFQATT and SNEGSKA (reference sequence). CDR3 length equals 14 residues. The CDR3 bases are TGCAGTGCCACGGGGGGACAGGGGGCCTACGAGCAGTACTTC. Its translation is CSATGGQGAYEQYF.

The chain uses TRBV5-1 and TRBJ2-1; either TRBD1 or TRBD2 may supply D (5 bases each). CDR1 is SGHRS and CDR2 is YFSETQ in the germline V gene. The CDR3 has 13 residues. Trimming left V 4 bases short and J 8 bases short, with 13 bases between. The CDR3 bases are TGCGCCAGCAGCATCGGGGCTCGGGATGAGCAGTTCTTC. It codes for CASSIGARDEQFF.

The V gene is TRBV19, the J gene TRBJ1-1, with 7 bases aligning to TRBD1. V gave up 9 bases and J gave up 2 bases; unmatched junction bases: 12. Germline loops: CDR1 LNHDA, CDR2 SQIVND (reference sequence). The CDR3 contains 15 residues. In DNA form, the CDR3 reads TGTGCCAGCCAATCGGGGACAGCCCAAAACACTGAAGCTTTCTTT. Translating it yields CASQSGTAQNTEAFF.

The chain uses TRBV25-1 and TRBJ2-5, with TRBD2 identical over 7 bases. CDR1 and CDR2 (germline): MGHDK, SYGVNS. Trimming at V came to 9 bases and at J to 5 bases, leaving 18 bases not matched to a gene. This CDR3 spans 16 amino acids. CDR3 protein: CASEGPLADTLETQYF. The CDR3 DNA sequence: TGTGCCAGTGAGGGACCCCTAGCGGACACCCTTGAGACCCAGTACTTC.